This entry features one T cell receptor (beta chain) sequence. From germline, CDR1 is MNHNS and CDR2 SASEGT. Trimming took off 8 bases at V and 4 bases at J, with 14 bases between the two ends. This CDR3 is 14 amino acids long. The sample is drawn from a study of T-cell reconstitution after alpha-beta-depleted transplantation in children. The library targeted TCRbeta and was prepared with unique molecular identifiers. MiXCR, applied by TCRdb to the PCR reads, yields one record per CDR3 protein. Here the sample spans some 550,000 distinct CDR3 sequences, approximately 20% being singletons. This clonotype was obtained from a human donor who donated a stem cell graft to a child with acute lymphoblastic leukemia. The gene calls are TRBV6-1 and TRBJ2-2; D is uncertain. Sequencing used PBMCs from the stem cell graft donor, obtained from the stem cell graft. The CDR3: CASCISRSTGELFF. For the CDR3, the DNA is TGTGCCAGCTGTATATCTAGGTCCACCGGGGAGCTGTTTTTT.